This TCR beta chain was identified in a study of radiation and T cells in renal cell carcinoma. Time point of the sample: blood 2 weeks post-SBRT. The treatment here: 15 Gy SBRT to primary tumor, nephrectomy 4 weeks later. The method was immunoSEQ multiplex PCR; TCRdb's version includes in-frame clones alone and lacks a portion of them. The table includes 95,000 to 150,000 clones, around 85% detected once. The germline CDR1 and CDR2 sequences are KGHSH and LQKENI. The CDR3 runs 13 residues. V dropped 4 bases and J dropped 11; count of bases not matched to a gene: 8. The input for sequencing was blood, taken from a patient whose treatment included radiotherapy and nephrectomy. The sequence was obtained from a man between 50 and 59 years old with renal cell carcinoma. This chain joins TRBV18 and TRBJ1-1; 9 nucleotides align to TRBD1. The CDR3 nucleotides read TGTGCCAGCTCACTGGCCGACAGGGGGGAGGCTTTCTTT. Its protein product is CASSLADRGEAFF.